The sequence of this T cell receptor beta chain was determined in a study of shared clonotypes between healthy human individuals. Overall study: Each donor contributed plates that comprised three CD4 naive, three CD4 memory, two CD8 naive and one CD8 memory.

The naive CD8 fraction comprised CD45RO-negative cells positively selected for CCR7 and excluded terminally differentiated effector memory CD45RA+ cells. The donors, healthy adults who were HIV-negative, had experienced no recent acute infections or vaccinations. A word on this clone: The antigen remains undetermined.

The CDR3 is made up of 14 amino acids. V trimming: 0 bases; J trimming: 5 bases; junction bases outside the gene matches: 3. Per the germline V gene, CDR1 is SGHRS and CDR2 is YFSETQ. This table comes from immunoSEQ multiplex PCR, and its TCRdb copy is limited to in-frame clones, with some not included. Among a few hundred thousand clones listed, 95% to 96% were seen once. Study outcomes and limitations: The sharing of 5% to 6.5% of naive CD4 clonotypes was seen across a handful of donors.

This chain uses TRBV5-1 with TRBJ2-7; 9 bases map to TRBD2. Source material: naive CD8+ T cells sorted from blood. The clonotype originates from a woman aged 25 to 39 in good health. CDR3 coding DNA: TGCGCCAGCAGCTTGGTTCTAGCGGGAAACGAGCAGTACTTC. Its translation is CASSLVLAGNEQYF.